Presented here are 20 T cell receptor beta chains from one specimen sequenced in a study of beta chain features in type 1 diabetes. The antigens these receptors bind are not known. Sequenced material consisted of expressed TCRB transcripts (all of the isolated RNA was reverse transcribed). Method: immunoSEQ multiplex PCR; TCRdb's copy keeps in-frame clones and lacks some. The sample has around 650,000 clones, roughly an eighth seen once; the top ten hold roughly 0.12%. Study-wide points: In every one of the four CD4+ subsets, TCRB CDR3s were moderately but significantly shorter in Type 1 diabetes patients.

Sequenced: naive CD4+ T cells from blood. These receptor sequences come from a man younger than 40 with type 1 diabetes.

The CDR3 is CASTAGNQPQHF. In DNA form, the CDR3 reads TGTGCCAGCACTGCAGGGAATCAGCCCCAGCATTTT. This chain joins TRBV2 and TRBJ1-5; a weak D match, TRBD1 (5 bases). Germline CDR1 SNHLY, CDR2 FYNNEI. The ends were cut back, 7 bases at V and 4 bases at J, with 8 bases in the middle. CDR3 size: 12 residues.

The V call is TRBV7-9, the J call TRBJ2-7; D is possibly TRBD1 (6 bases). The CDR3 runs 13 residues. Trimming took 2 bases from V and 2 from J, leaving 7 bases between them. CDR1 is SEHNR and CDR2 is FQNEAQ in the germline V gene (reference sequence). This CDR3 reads CASSLSGAYEQYF. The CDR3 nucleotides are TGTGCCAGCAGCTTATCAGGGGCCTACGAGCAGTACTTC.

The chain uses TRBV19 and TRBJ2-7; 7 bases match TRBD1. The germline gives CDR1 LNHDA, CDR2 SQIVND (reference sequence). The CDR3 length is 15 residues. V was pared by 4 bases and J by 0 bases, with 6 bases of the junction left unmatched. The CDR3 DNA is TGTGCCAGTAGTACCGGGACAGCGAGCTCCTACGAGCAGTACTTC. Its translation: CASSTGTASSYEQYF.

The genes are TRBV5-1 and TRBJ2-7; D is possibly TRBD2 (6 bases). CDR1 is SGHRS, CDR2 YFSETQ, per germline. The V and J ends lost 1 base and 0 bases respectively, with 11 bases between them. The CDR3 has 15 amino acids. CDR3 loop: CASSLWQGLSYEQYF. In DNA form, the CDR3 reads TGCGCCAGCAGCTTGTGGCAGGGACTCTCCTACGAGCAGTACTTC. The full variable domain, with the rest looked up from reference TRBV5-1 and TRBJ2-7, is KAGVTQTPRYLIKTRGQQVTLSCSPISGHRSVSWYQQTPGQGLQFLFEYFSETQRNKGNFPGRFSGRQFSNSRSEMNVSTLELGDSALYLCASSLWQGLSYEQYFGPGTRLTVT.

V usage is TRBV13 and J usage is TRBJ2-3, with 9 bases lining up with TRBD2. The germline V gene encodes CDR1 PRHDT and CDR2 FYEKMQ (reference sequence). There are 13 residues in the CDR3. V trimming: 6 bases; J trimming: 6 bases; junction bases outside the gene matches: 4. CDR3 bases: TGTGCCAGCAGTTCGGCGGGAGGGGATACGCAGTATTTT. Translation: CASSSAGGDTQYF.

CDR3 protein: CASSLGWNEQYF. CDR3 DNA: TGTGCCAGCAGCTTGGGGTGGAACGAGCAGTACTTC. The chain recombines TRBV5-6 with TRBJ2-7, with unresolved D. The CDR3 has 12 amino acids. V lost 0 bases, J lost 5 bases, and 6 bases lay in between. The germline V gene encodes CDR1 SGHDT and CDR2 YYEEEE.

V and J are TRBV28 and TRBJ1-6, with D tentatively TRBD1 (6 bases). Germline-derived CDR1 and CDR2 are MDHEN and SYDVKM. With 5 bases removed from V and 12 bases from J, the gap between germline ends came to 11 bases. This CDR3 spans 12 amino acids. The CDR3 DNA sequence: TGTGCCAGCAGTCGAAGGGGGAAACCCCTCCACTTT. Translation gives CASSRRGKPLHF.

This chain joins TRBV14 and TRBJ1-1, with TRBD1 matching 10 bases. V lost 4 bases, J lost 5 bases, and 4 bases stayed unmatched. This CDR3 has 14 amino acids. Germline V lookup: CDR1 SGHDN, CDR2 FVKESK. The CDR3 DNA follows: TGTGCCAGCAGCCGGGGGACAGGGGAGACTGAAGCTTTCTTT. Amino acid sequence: CASSRGTGETEAFF.

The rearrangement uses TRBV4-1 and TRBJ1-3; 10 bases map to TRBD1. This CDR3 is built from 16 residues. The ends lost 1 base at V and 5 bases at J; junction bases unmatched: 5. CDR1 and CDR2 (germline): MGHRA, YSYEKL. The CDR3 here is CASSQVGGQGRNTIYF. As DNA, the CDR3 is TGCGCCAGCAGCCAAGTAGGGGGACAGGGGAGAAACACCATATATTTT.

The CDR3 nucleotides read TGTGCCTGGGCGCCGGGACAGGGTGTACAAGAGACCCAGTACTTC. Its translation is CAWAPGQGVQETQYF. This chain links TRBV30 with TRBJ2-5; 9 bases line up with TRBD1. The germline V gene encodes CDR1 GTSNPN and CDR2 SVGIG (reference sequence). The V gene end was trimmed by 5 bases and the J gene end by 2 bases; junction bases not matched to a gene: 9. CDR3 length: 15 amino acids.

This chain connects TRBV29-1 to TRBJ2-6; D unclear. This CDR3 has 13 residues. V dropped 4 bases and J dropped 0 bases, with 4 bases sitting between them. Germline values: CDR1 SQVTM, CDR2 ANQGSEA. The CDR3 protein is CSVGYSGANVLTF. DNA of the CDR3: TGCAGCGTTGGGTACTCTGGGGCCAACGTCCTGACTTTC.

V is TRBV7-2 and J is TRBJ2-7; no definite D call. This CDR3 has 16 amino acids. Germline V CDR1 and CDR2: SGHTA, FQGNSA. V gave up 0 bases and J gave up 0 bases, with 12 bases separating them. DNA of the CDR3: TGTGCCAGCAGCTTAGCCTCGTCTTGGTCCTCCTACGAGCAGTACTTC. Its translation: CASSLASSWSSYEQYF.

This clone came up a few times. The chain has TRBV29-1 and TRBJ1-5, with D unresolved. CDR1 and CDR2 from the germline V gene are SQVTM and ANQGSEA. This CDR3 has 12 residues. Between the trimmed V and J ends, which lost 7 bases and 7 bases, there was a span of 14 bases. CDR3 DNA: TGCAGCGCTCTCTTAACCGGGCAGCCCCAGCATTTT. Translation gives CSALLTGQPQHF. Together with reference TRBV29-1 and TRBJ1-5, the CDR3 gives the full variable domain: SAVISQKPSRDICQRGTSLTIQCQVDSQVTMMFWYRQQPGQSLTLIATANQGSEATYESGFVIDKFPISRPNLTFSTLTVSNMSPEDSSIYLCSALLTGQPQHFGDGTRLSIL.

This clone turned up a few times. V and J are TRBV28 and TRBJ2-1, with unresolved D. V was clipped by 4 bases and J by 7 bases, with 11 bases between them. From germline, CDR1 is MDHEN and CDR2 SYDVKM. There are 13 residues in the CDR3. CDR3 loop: CASSSHGRNEQFF. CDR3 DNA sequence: TGTGCCAGCAGTTCACACGGAAGGAATGAGCAGTTCTTC.

In DNA form, the CDR3 reads TGTGCCAGCAGCCCAGCCAGCGGGCAGGGATACGAGCAGTACTTC. Its translation is CASSPASGQGYEQYF. The chain couples TRBV11-2 to TRBJ2-7; D may be TRBD2 (6 bases). V was cut by 5 bases and J by 4 bases, with 18 bases left in between. The germline gives CDR1 SGHAT, CDR2 FQNNGV. This CDR3 is built from 15 residues.

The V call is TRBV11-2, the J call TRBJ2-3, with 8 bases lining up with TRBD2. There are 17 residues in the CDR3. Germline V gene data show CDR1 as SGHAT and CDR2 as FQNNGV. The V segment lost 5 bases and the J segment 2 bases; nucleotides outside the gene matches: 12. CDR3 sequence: CASSRWGKRGPTDTQYF. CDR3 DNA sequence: TGTGCCAGCAGCCGTTGGGGAAAGCGGGGGCCCACAGATACGCAGTATTTT.

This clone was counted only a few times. The CDR3 sequence is CASSQALNSPLHF. In DNA, the CDR3 is TGTGCCAGCAGCCAAGCTCTTAATTCACCCCTCCACTTT. The chain uses TRBV14 and TRBJ1-6; D not certain. The CDR3 sequence is 13 residues long. Looked up from germline, CDR1 is SGHDN and CDR2 is FVKESK. V lost 1 base and J lost 6, with 4 bases in between. Filled out from reference TRBV14 and TRBJ1-6, the complete variable domain reads EAGVTQFPSHSVIEKGQTVTLRCDPISGHDNLYWYRRVMGKEIKFLLHFVKESKQDESGMPNNRFLAERTGGTYSTLKVQPAELEDSGVYFCASSQALNSPLHFGNGTRLTVT.

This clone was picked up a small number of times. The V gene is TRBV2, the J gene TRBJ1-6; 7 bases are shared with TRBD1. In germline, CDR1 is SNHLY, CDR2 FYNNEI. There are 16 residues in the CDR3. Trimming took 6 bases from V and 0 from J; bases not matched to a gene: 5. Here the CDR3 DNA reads TGTGCCAGCAGGCAGGGGGTAGGCTCCTATAATTCACCCCTCCACTTT. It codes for CASRQGVGSYNSPLHF.

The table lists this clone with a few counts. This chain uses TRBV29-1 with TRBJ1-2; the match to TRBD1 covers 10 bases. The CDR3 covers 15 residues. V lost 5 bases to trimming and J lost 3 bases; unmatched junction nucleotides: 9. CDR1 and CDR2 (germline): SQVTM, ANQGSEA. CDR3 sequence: CSVFLLGTGDYGYTF. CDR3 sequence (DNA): TGCAGCGTTTTCCTACTCGGGACAGGGGACTATGGCTACACCTTC. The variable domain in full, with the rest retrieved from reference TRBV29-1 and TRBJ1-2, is SAVISQKPSRDICQRGTSLTIQCQVDSQVTMMFWYRQQPGQSLTLIATANQGSEATYESGFVIDKFPISRPNLTFSTLTVSNMSPEDSSIYLCSVFLLGTGDYGYTFGSGTRLTVV.

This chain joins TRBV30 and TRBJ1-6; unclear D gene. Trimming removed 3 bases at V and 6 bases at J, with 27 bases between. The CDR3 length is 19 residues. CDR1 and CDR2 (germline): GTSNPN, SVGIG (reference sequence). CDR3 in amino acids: CAWSRIAYSRLQLNSPLHF. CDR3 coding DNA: TGTGCCTGGAGCCGAATCGCGTATAGCAGACTCCAACTTAATTCACCCCTCCACTTT.